A selection of T cell receptor beta chains follows, all from one sample in a study of spatial heterogeneity in lung cancer. TCRdb re-analysed the 5' RACE reads in MiXCR, keeping a single row per CDR3 protein. The table includes roughly 34,000 distinct CDR3 sequences, 6.5% to 9.5% detected once. The material sequenced was PBMCs, taken at follow-up. All receptors come from a male donor with early-stage non-small cell lung cancer. Both conserved end residues are part of each CDR3. The D gene is left open where the match is weak. Part of the rows lack a size; the others show once, few, many or a class for expanded clones.

j_call,d_call,cdr3_length,clone_size,v_call,cdr3_nt,cdr3_aa
TRBJ2-3,.,14,many,TRBV9,TGTGCCAGCAGCGTGTACGGGGCGCCAGATACGCAGTATTTT,CASSVYGAPDTQYF
TRBJ2-6,.,16,many,TRBV5-1,TGCGCCAGCAGCTTGGAAGCAGGGAGCGGGGCCAACGTCCTGACTTTC,CASSLEAGSGANVLTF
TRBJ2-3,TRBD1,15,many,TRBV5-1,TGCGCCAGCAGCTTCCGGGACAGTAGTCGGGATACGCAGTATTTT,CASSFRDSSRDTQYF
TRBJ2-1,TRBD2,16,many,TRBV7-9,TGTGCCAGCAGTTACACTAGCGGACTACCTGGGAATGAGCAGTTCTTC,CASSYTSGLPGNEQFF
TRBJ2-7,.,14,.,TRBV20-1,TGCAGTGCTAGAGTTCAGGGCCGGACCTACGAGCAGTACTTC,CSARVQGRTYEQYF
TRBJ2-7,TRBD1,14,many,TRBV2,TGTGCCAGCAGCGAACGGCCAGGGGGTTACGAGCAGTACTTC,CASSERPGGYEQYF
TRBJ2-3,TRBD1,15,many,TRBV7-6,TGTGCCAGCAGCTTAACAGGGGAGAGCACAGATACGCAGTATTTT,CASSLTGESTDTQYF
TRBJ1-1,.,12,many,TRBV19,TGTGCCAGTAGTATTAGCAACACTGAAGCTTTCTTT,CASSISNTEAFF
TRBJ2-7,TRBD1,16,.,TRBV10-3,TGTGCCATCAGGCCCCATTCCGGGACAGAGATGTACGAGCAGTACTTC,CAIRPHSGTEMYEQYF
TRBJ2-3,TRBD1,15,many,TRBV2,TGTGCCAGCAGTAGGGACAGGGGTGGCACAGATACGCAGTATTTT,CASSRDRGGTDTQYF
TRBJ1-1,.,13,many,TRBV5-1,TGCGCCAGCAGCTTCGACAGGAACACTGAAGCTTTCTTT,CASSFDRNTEAFF
TRBJ2-7,.,13,.,TRBV11-3,TGTGCCAGCAGCTTAGGACAGAACTACGAGCAGTACTTC,CASSLGQNYEQYF
TRBJ1-1,TRBD1,13,many,TRBV5-5,TGTGCCAGCAGCTTGGGACAGGGAAAAGAAGCTTTCTTT,CASSLGQGKEAFF
TRBJ2-5,TRBD2,16,many,TRBV12-3/TRBV12-4,TGTGCCAGCAGTTTAGCTATCGGGACTAGCGGGGGGGCCCAGTACTTC,CASSLAIGTSGGAQYF
TRBJ2-7,.,12,many,TRBV18,TGTGCCAGCTCACTGACAGAATACGAGCAGTACTTC,CASSLTEYEQYF
TRBJ2-7,.,14,many,TRBV12-5,TGTGCTAGTGGTTGGGCCTTGACATCGTCCGAGCAGTACTTC,CASGWALTSSEQYF
TRBJ1-6,.,14,many,TRBV27,TGTGCCAGCAGTTTCGGGGGTTCGGTTTCACCCCTCCACTTT,CASSFGGSVSPLHF
TRBJ2-7,TRBD1,15,many,TRBV12-3/TRBV12-4,TGTGCCAGCAGTTTAGTGACAGGGGCTTCCTACGAGCAGTACTTC,CASSLVTGASYEQYF
TRBJ2-5,.,15,many,TRBV7-2,TGTGCCAGCAGCTTAGGGGGGGCCCCCGGGGAGACCCAGTACTTC,CASSLGGAPGETQYF
TRBJ2-5,TRBD2,16,many,TRBV7-2,TGTGCCAGCAGCCCCCGGACTAGCGGGGTTGGGGAGACCCAGTACTTC,CASSPRTSGVGETQYF
TRBJ2-1,.,14,many,TRBV6-5,TGTGCCAGCAGTTACTCGTGGGGGCACAATGAGCAGTTCTTC,CASSYSWGHNEQFF
TRBJ1-2,.,14,many,TRBV25-1,TGTGCCAGCAGTGATTACAGGGCAGGGAATGGCTACACCTTC,CASSDYRAGNGYTF
TRBJ2-7,TRBD1,17,few,TRBV5-6,TGTGCCAGCAGCCCCGGACAGGGGGCCACGGGTTCCTACGAGCAGTACTTC,CASSPGQGATGSYEQYF
TRBJ2-2,.,13,many,TRBV29-1,TGCAGCGTAGACGGGGAGAACACCGGGGAGCTGTTTTTT,CSVDGENTGELFF
TRBJ1-1,TRBD1,13,few,TRBV5-4,TGTGCCAGCAGCTTAAACAGGGGCGCTGAAGCTTTCTTT,CASSLNRGAEAFF
TRBJ2-7,TRBD1,12,many,TRBV5-6,TGTGCCAGCAGCCGGACAGGGGCCGAGCAGTACTTC,CASSRTGAEQYF
TRBJ2-3,.,14,many,TRBV10-3,TGTGCCATCAGTGAGGGAACCGGGGCTGATACGCAGTATTTT,CAISEGTGADTQYF
TRBJ2-1,.,11,many,TRBV6-5,TGTGCCAGCAGGTTATCCAATGAGCAGTTCTTC,CASRLSNEQFF
TRBJ1-5,TRBD1,15,many,TRBV19,TGTGCCAGTAGTTGGACAGGGGGAGGCAATCAGCCCCAGCATTTT,CASSWTGGGNQPQHF
TRBJ1-4,.,14,many,TRBV19,TGTGCCAGTAGCCTAGGGTCCGGAGTTGAAAAACTGTTTTTT,CASSLGSGVEKLFF
TRBJ1-2,.,14,many,TRBV6-1,TGTGCCAGCAAAAGGCCGCCTCTAAACTATGGCTACACCTTC,CASKRPPLNYGYTF
TRBJ1-1,TRBD1,16,many,TRBV7-9,TGTGCCAGCAGCTCGTATGACAGGGGACTGAGCACTGAAGCTTTCTTT,CASSSYDRGLSTEAFF
TRBJ2-5,TRBD1,16,few,TRBV20-1,TGCAGTGCTAGAGATGTGTGGCAGGGGGCGCGGGAGACCCAGTACTTC,CSARDVWQGARETQYF
TRBJ2-2,TRBD2,15,many,TRBV2,TGTGCCAGCAGGCTTCTAGCGGGGTCCACCGGGGAGCTGTTTTTT,CASRLLAGSTGELFF
TRBJ2-5,.,14,many,TRBV7-8,TGTGCCAGCAGGCCAGGCAGGGTCCAAGAGACCCAGTACTTC,CASRPGRVQETQYF
TRBJ2-5,.,16,few,TRBV6-7,TGTGCCAGCACCAGAGACTCGACAGGGCGGGGGGAGACCCAGTACTTC,CASTRDSTGRGETQYF
TRBJ2-3,.,16,many,TRBV3-1,TGTGCCAGCAGCCAATGGACCAGCACGCGTACAGATACGCAGTATTTT,CASSQWTSTRTDTQYF
TRBJ1-1,.,11,many,TRBV29-1,TGCAGCGTTGAGGAGTTCACTGAAGCTTTCTTT,CSVEEFTEAFF
TRBJ1-2,.,14,many,TRBV7-2,TGTGCCAGCAGCTTAGGTCGGGGACTCTATGGCTACACCTTC,CASSLGRGLYGYTF
TRBJ2-5,.,13,many,TRBV14,TGTGCCAGCAGCCGGGAACCTCGAGAGACCCAGTACTTC,CASSREPRETQYF
TRBJ1-2,.,11,many,TRBV12-5,TGTGCTAGTGGTTTGGTAATTGGCTACACCTTC,CASGLVIGYTF
TRBJ1-4,.,14,many,TRBV18,TGTGCCAGCTCACCAGGCGCAACTAATGAAAAACTGTTTTTT,CASSPGATNEKLFF
TRBJ1-2,TRBD1,15,few,TRBV20-1,TGCAGTGCTAGGGATCGACAGGGCTCGGACTATGGCTACACCTTC,CSARDRQGSDYGYTF
TRBJ2-7,.,12,many,TRBV11-2,TGTGCCAGCAGCCTCCGGACTGACGAGCAGTACTTC,CASSLRTDEQYF
TRBJ2-3,.,14,.,TRBV20-1,TGCAGTGCTAGCGCGACAGATAGCACAGATACGCAGTATTTT,CSASATDSTDTQYF
TRBJ2-5,.,12,many,TRBV12-3/TRBV12-4,TGTGCCAGCAGTTCCCTCCGGGAGACCCAGTACTTC,CASSSLRETQYF
TRBJ1-1,.,14,many,TRBV7-3,TGTGCCAGCAGCTTAACAGGGAGAATGTCTGAAGCTTTCTTT,CASSLTGRMSEAFF
TRBJ2-5,TRBD2,17,once,TRBV5-1,TGCGCCAGCAGCTTGGGGGACTATCTTTCTTTACAAGAGACCCAGTACTTC,CASSLGDYLSLQETQYF